The 15 T cell receptor beta chains below all came from one sample that was sequenced in a study of shared clonotypes between healthy human individuals. Clones were read by immunoSEQ multiplex PCR, and TCRdb kept only the in-frame ones, dropping some. The sample holds nearly 1,000,000 clones; more than 75% are singletons and the top ten take around 1.5%. The sample comprised memory CD4+ T cells sorted from blood. Described subset: CD45RA-negative fraction. Receptors originate from a young man in good health.

This clone was observed a single time. This sequence joins TRBV28 and TRBJ2-7; tentatively, D is TRBD2 (5 bases). From germline, CDR1 is MDHEN and CDR2 SYDVKM. This CDR3 spans 14 amino acids. The V and J ends lost 6 bases and 5 bases respectively, with 17 bases between them. CDR3 region: CASRSDPRANEQYF. The CDR3 coding sequence is TGTGCCAGCAGATCGGACCCGAGGGCCAACGAGCAGTACTTC.

The chain couples TRBV5-1 to TRBJ2-3; perhaps TRBD1 as D (6 bases). The CDR3 is made up of 15 amino acids. Germline values: CDR1 SGHRS, CDR2 YFSETQ. Trimming took off 3 bases at V and 3 bases at J, with 14 bases between the two ends. The CDR3 spells CASSWKAGETDTQYF. In DNA, the CDR3 is TGCGCCAGCAGCTGGAAGGCAGGGGAAACAGATACGCAGTATTTT.

The chain recombines TRBV30 with TRBJ1-2; 9 nucleotides align to TRBD1. The germline V gene has CDR1 GTSNPN and CDR2 SVGIG (reference sequence). V was clipped by 5 bases and J by 8 bases; unmatched bases: 6. The CDR3 runs to 12 residues. The CDR3 loop reads CAWGTGLKGYTF. CDR3 DNA: TGTGCCTGGGGGACAGGGCTTAAGGGCTACACCTTC.

The J gene is TRBJ1-2, the V gene TRBV27, with 7 bases identical to TRBD1. Trimming cost V 7 bases and J 0 bases; bases outside gene matches: 8. The V gene's germline CDR1 is MNHEY and CDR2 SMNVEV (reference sequence). This CDR3 has 15 residues. CDR3 bases: TGTGCCAGCAAGTCCCGGGACAGCCCTAACTATGGCTACACCTTC. Protein: CASKSRDSPNYGYTF.

The chain employs TRBV4-1 and TRBJ1-2; weak D call: TRBD1 (5 bases). The CDR3 contains 15 residues. With 4 bases removed from V and 4 bases from J, the gap between germline ends came to 16 bases. The germline V gene has CDR1 MGHRA and CDR2 YSYEKL. CDR3 loop: CASSPPRTLTYGYTF. In DNA, the CDR3 is TGCGCCAGCAGCCCCCCCCGGACACTTACCTATGGCTACACCTTC.

This chain uses TRBV28 with TRBJ2-7, with D maybe TRBD1 (5 bases). Between the trimmed V and J ends, which lost 6 bases and 4 bases, there was a span of 10 bases. The CDR3 is 12 residues long. Germline V gene data show CDR1 as MDHEN and CDR2 as SYDVKM. The CDR3: CASSLREYEQYF. The CDR3 DNA follows: TGTGCCAGCAGCCTCAGGGAATACGAGCAGTACTTC.

This sequence joins TRBV7-2 and TRBJ2-2; 10 nucleotides match TRBD2. Trimming removed 1 base from V and 8 bases from J; junction bases left unmatched: 4. Germline-derived CDR1 and CDR2 are SGHTA and FQGNSA. The CDR3 length is 15 residues. CDR3 sequence reads: CASSLVLAGMGELFF. The CDR3 coding sequence is TGTGCCAGCAGCTTAGTACTAGCGGGAATGGGGGAGCTGTTTTTT.

The rearrangement uses TRBV7-9 and TRBJ2-3; TRBD2 matches at 9 bases. The V segment lost 1 base and the J segment 5 bases; nucleotides outside the gene matches: 10. The CDR3 loop spans 17 amino acids. CDR1 is SEHNR, CDR2 FQNEAQ, per germline (reference sequence). The CDR3 region is CASSLGILAGERDTQYF. The CDR3 nucleotides read TGTGCCAGCAGCTTAGGGATTTTAGCGGGAGAAAGAGATACGCAGTATTTT.

This clone was detected a few times. The chain recombines TRBV19 with TRBJ1-6; D is perhaps TRBD1 (6 bases). CDR3 length equals 14 residues. CDR1 LNHDA and CDR2 SQIVND come from the germline V gene (reference sequence). Deletions cut 5 bases from V and 10 bases from J, with 15 bases between. CDR3 protein: CASSSGMGASPLHF. The CDR3 bases are TGTGCCAGTAGTTCCGGTATGGGGGCCTCACCCCTCCACTTT.

This clone was seen a few times. V usage is TRBV5-1 and J usage is TRBJ2-7; D is possibly TRBD2 (6 bases). The CDR3 has 14 amino acids. CDR1 SGHRS and CDR2 YFSETQ come from the germline V gene. The V gene lost 4 bases and the J gene lost 5 bases, with 16 bases spanning the gap. The CDR3 loop is CASSLTRGRDEQYF. The CDR3 coding sequence is TGCGCCAGCAGCCTGACTAGAGGTCGGGACGAGCAGTACTTC.

This clone was observed once. This chain joins TRBV29-1 and TRBJ1-5; D possibly corresponds to TRBD1 (6 bases). V was clipped by 2 bases and J by 6 bases, with 17 bases between them. Germline V CDR1 and CDR2: SQVTM, ANQGSEA. This CDR3 has 15 amino acids. The CDR3 is CSVESLGQGTQPQHF. CDR3 nucleotide sequence: TGCAGCGTTGAAAGTCTGGGGCAGGGGACTCAGCCCCAGCATTTT. The entire variable domain, with the rest obtained from reference TRBV29-1 and TRBJ1-5, is as follows: SAVISQKPSRDICQRGTSLTIQCQVDSQVTMMFWYRQQPGQSLTLIATANQGSEATYESGFVIDKFPISRPNLTFSTLTVSNMSPEDSSIYLCSVESLGQGTQPQHFGDGTRLSIL.

The V call is TRBV4-2, the J call TRBJ2-2; D gene uncertain. CDR1 and CDR2 from the germline V gene are LGHNA and YNFKEQ. The V gene lost 0 bases and the J gene lost 0 bases, with 14 bases spanning the gap. The CDR3 spans 18 residues. The CDR3 sequence: CASSQDVSSYANTGELFF. The CDR3, as DNA: TGTGCCAGCAGCCAAGATGTTAGCTCATACGCGAACACCGGGGAGCTGTTTTTT.

This clone has more than one count but fewer than ten. The rearrangement uses TRBV18 and TRBJ2-3, with 7 bases matching TRBD2. V shed 6 bases, J shed 0 bases, and the junction held 6 bases outside the gene matches. This CDR3 contains 15 residues. Germline V gene lookup returns CDR1 KGHSH and CDR2 LQKENI. CDR3 amino acids: CASSPSGLSTDTQYF. CDR3 coding DNA: TGTGCCAGCTCCCCTAGCGGCCTCAGCACAGATACGCAGTATTTT.

The chain combines TRBV27 with TRBJ2-1, with 7 bases lining up with TRBD1. The J segment lost 10 bases and the V segment lost 7 bases, leaving 13 bases of the junction unmatched. This CDR3 region has 14 residues. Germline values: CDR1 MNHEY, CDR2 SMNVEV (reference sequence). The DNA of the CDR3 is TGTGCCAGCAATGTGAACAGGGGTTGGGGGGAGCAGTTCTTC. Its protein product is CASNVNRGWGEQFF.

The chain links TRBV7-9 to TRBJ2-2, with D unclear. Germline V CDR1 and CDR2: SEHNR, FQNEAQ (reference sequence). Trimming stripped 6 bases from V and 1 base from J, with 12 bases between. CDR3 size: 15 residues. The CDR3 loop reads CASRQLGRNTGELFF. The CDR3 nucleotides are TGTGCCAGCAGACAGCTTGGGCGGAACACCGGGGAGCTGTTTTTT.